This T cell receptor beta chain came from a study of T cells after yellow fever vaccination. Across the whole study: Fractions of low cell number were prepared using SMART-Seq v4 Ultra Low Input. Study-wide points: Post-booster samples contained most primary-vaccination clones (approximately 96% CD4, almost 90% CD8). Secondary responses were weaker yet peaked faster, day 5 versus 15.

This clonotype has just a few counts. Its specificity is unknown. It was through 5'RACE template switching that TCR cDNA was made, with a universal primer site and UMIs added. TCRdb processed the 5' RACE reads anew with MiXCR; each CDR3 protein has one entry. This sample yields 450,000 to 600,000 distinct CDR3 sequences, of which approximately 16% are seen a single time; 15% to 20% belongs to the top ten. The CDR3 length is 17 residues. Germline CDR1 is SGHVS and CDR2 is FQNEAQ. The junction had 18 bases not matched to a gene; V was cut back by 5 bases and J by 6 bases. Sequenced here: PBMCs, sampled less than 6 days after the first yellow fever vaccination. The J gene is TRBJ1-1, the V gene TRBV7-8, with 7 nucleotides matching TRBD1. The sequence derives from a young man who received the YFV17D yellow fever vaccine. CDR3 coding DNA: TGTGCCAGCAGCCGAGAACGAGGGGACAGTCGTTTTGCTGAAGCTTTCTTT. Protein product: CASSRERGDSRFAEAFF. Full variable domain (missing parts from reference TRBV7-8 and TRBJ1-1): GAGVSQSPRYKVAKRGQDVALRCDPISGHVSLFWYQQALGQGPEFLTYFQNEAQLDKSGLPSDRFFAERPEGSVSTLKIQRTQQEDSAVYLCASSRERGDSRFAEAFFGQGTRLTVV.